Listed below are T cell receptor beta chains from one sample, sequenced in a study of cytomegalovirus exposure and HLA in healthy donors. Here immunoSEQ multiplex PCR was the method, and the copy in TCRdb shows in-frame clones only, minus some. The table lists about 41,000 clones, approximately 81% of them singletons. What was sequenced was PBMCs. These receptors were taken from a man aged 50-59 years in good health and CMV-seronegative. Both conserved end residues are part of each CDR3. For some rows the clone size is stated as once, few or many, or as a class when expanded; others skip it.

clone_size v_call cdr3_aa
NA TRBV27 CASSFFPSGNTEAFF
NA TRBV27 CASRPSRGTGVGTDTQYF
NA TRBV28 CASSLIDGENSPLHF
NA TRBV19 CASSMGEGNVLGGDLAKNIQYF
NA TRBV11-3 CASSLDRTYNEQFF
NA TRBV18 CASSQGARNYGYTF
NA TRBV7-2 CASSSISDWRRTYEQYF
few TRBV21-1 CASAPPTGGYGNTIYF
NA TRBV7-2 CASSPGQGSGEQYF
NA TRBV2 CASRRDSTNEQFF
few TRBV2 CASSVGGGYQETQYF
NA TRBV9 CASSAGTRDTQYF
NA TRBV7-2 CASSSLAGTSYTQYF
NA TRBV18 CASSRTAAGNTIYF
NA TRBV9 CASSVSGGYNEQFF
NA TRBV5-1 CASSTLQGAGAEAFF
NA TRBV7-9 CASSLVGGSTEAFF
NA TRBV28 CASRLDSSGANVLTF
few TRBV30 CAWSLFRGNEQFF
NA TRBV19 CASSPRTGGINTEAFF
NA TRBV6-5 CASGGQGNSPLHF
NA TRBV5-6 CASSLGLGPTDTQYF
NA TRBV2 CASTRGEGYTF
NA TRBV7-9 CASSLPATRAFF
NA TRBV30 CAWNHQGSGRDTQYF
NA TRBV15 CATSGEGTDYYSGNTIYF
few TRBV19 CASSSTVTVSYNEQFF
NA TRBV11-1 CASSRLMGRRSREEQFF
few TRBV7-8 CASKQGQAYEQYF
NA TRBV7-3 CASSLSREVDNEQFF
NA TRBV7-9 CASSYPARDRGLGVAYF
NA TRBV30 CAWSVGGGAGTQYF
NA TRBV28 CASSLLTGQGHGYTF
NA TRBV27 CASSTLGGLGTINPTDTQYF
NA TRBV6-6 CASSRTGAQHF
NA TRBV7-8 CASSQDRAEAFF
once TRBV7-2 CASSLGEGGRVQPQHF
NA TRBV7-3 CASSLTRAGYNEQFF
few TRBV2 CASSDPRGPQHF
NA TRBV6-1 CASEHGSYEQYF
few TRBV10-3 CAISDGSSGNTIYF
NA TRBV9 CASSPGLNTEAFF
NA TRBV7-2 CASSLPVRETQYF
NA TRBV7-9 CASRRPSGRASDTQYF
once TRBV7-2 CASSSRDRAYGYTF
few TRBV29-1 CSVVWRVNTEAFF
NA TRBV7-2 CASSVTSGSTDEQFF
NA TRBV9 CASQPEGGTDTQYF
NA TRBV15 CATSPDSSGELFF
NA TRBV6-6 CASSADTGVEQYF
NA TRBV9 CASSYPGLAGSDTQYF
once TRBV29-1 CSVRGGSAYEQYF
few TRBV30 CAWSVRGFKLSEKLFF
NA TRBV6-5 CASSVTGGINEKLFF
once TRBV2 CASMGGDNEQFF